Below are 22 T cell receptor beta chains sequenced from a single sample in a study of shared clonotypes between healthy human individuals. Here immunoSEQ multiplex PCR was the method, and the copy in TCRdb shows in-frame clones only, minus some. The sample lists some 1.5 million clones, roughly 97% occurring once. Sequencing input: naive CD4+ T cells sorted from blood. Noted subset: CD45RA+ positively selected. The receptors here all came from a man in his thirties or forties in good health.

DNA for the CDR3: TGTGCCAGCGGCCCTCCAGGGGACTATGGCTACACCTTC. Protein product: CASGPPGDYGYTF. This sequence joins TRBV28 and TRBJ1-2, with TRBD1 as a possible D gene (6 bases). The CDR3 is made up of 13 amino acids. Trimming stripped 8 bases from V and 3 bases from J, with 13 bases between. Germline values: CDR1 MDHEN, CDR2 SYDVKM.

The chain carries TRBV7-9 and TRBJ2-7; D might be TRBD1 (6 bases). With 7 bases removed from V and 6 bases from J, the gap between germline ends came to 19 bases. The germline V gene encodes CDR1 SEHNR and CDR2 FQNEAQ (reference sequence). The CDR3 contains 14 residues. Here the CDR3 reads CASILGAGVGEQYF. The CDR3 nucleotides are TGTGCCAGCATCCTCGGGGCAGGGGTAGGCGAGCAGTACTTC.

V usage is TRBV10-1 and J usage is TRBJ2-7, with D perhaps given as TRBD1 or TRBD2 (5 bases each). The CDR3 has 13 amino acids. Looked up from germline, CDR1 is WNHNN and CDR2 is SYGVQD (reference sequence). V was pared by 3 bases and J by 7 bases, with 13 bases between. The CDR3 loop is CASSDLGTEEQYF. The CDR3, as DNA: TGCGCCAGCAGTGATCTAGGGACGGAGGAGCAGTACTTC.

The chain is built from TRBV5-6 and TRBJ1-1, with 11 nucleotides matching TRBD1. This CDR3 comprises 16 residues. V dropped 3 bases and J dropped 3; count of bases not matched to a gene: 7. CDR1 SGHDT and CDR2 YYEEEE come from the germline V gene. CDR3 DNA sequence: TGTGCCAGCAGCTCACGGGACAGGGGGACCCACACTGAAGCTTTCTTT. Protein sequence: CASSSRDRGTHTEAFF.

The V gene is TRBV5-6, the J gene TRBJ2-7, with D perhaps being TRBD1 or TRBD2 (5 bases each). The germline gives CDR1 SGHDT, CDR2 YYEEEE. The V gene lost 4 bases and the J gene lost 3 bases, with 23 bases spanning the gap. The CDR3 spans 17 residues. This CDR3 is CASSITGTFISGYEQYF. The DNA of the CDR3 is TGTGCCAGCAGCATTACTGGGACCTTTATTTCAGGCTACGAGCAGTACTTC. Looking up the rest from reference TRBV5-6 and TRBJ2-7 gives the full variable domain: DAGVTQSPTHLIKTRGQQVTLRCSPKSGHDTVSWYQQALGQGPQFIFQYYEEEERQRGNFPDRFSGHQFPNYSSELNVNALLLGDSALYLCASSITGTFISGYEQYFGPGTRLTVT.

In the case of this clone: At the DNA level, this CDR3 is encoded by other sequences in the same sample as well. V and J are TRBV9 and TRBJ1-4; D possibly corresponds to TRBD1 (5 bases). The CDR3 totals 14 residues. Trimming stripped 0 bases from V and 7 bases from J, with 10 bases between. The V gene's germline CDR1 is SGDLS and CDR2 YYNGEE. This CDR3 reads CASSVGQGFEKLFF. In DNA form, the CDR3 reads TGTGCCAGCAGCGTAGGCCAGGGATTTGAAAAACTGTTTTTT.

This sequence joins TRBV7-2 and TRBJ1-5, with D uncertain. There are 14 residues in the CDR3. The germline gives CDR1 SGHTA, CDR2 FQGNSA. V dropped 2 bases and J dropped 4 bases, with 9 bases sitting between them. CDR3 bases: TGTGCCAGCAGCTTAAAGGGAGCAAATCAGCCCCAGCATTTT. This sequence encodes CASSLKGANQPQHF.

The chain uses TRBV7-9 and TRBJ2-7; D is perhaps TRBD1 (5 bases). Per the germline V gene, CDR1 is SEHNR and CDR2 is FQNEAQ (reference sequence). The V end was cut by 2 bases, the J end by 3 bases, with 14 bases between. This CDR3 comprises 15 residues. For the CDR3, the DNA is TGTGCCAGCAGCTTACAGGTGGGGCCAAACTACGAGCAGTACTTC. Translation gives CASSLQVGPNYEQYF.

Written as DNA, the CDR3 is TGTGCCAGCAGTTTAGGTCCAGGCCAGATTTGGGAGACCCAGTACTTC. The encoded protein is CASSLGPGQIWETQYF. This chain uses TRBV27 with TRBJ2-5; no definite D call. The germline gives CDR1 MNHEY, CDR2 SMNVEV (reference sequence). The CDR3 spans 16 residues. The V end lost 2 bases, the J end lost 5 bases, and 18 bases lay between the germline ends.

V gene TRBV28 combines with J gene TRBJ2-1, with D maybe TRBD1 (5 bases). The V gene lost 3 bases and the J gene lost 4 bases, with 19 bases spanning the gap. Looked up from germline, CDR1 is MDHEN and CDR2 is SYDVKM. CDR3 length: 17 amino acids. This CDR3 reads CASSFPPPGSLYNEQFF. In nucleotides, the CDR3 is TGTGCCAGCAGTTTCCCCCCCCCAGGGTCTTTGTACAATGAGCAGTTCTTC.

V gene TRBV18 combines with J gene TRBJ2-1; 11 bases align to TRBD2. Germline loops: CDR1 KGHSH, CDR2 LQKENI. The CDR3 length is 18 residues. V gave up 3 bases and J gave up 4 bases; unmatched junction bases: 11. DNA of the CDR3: TGTGCCAGCTCACCGGGGAGGGCTAGCGGGAGGCTATACAATGAGCAGTTCTTC. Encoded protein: CASSPGRASGRLYNEQFF.

CDR3 nucleotide sequence: TGCGCCAGCAGACCCCGACAGGGGGCTGGAAATGAGCAGTTCTTC. This codes for CASRPRQGAGNEQFF. This chain links TRBV5-1 with TRBJ2-1; TRBD1 agrees at 10 bases. Per germline, CDR1 SGHRS and CDR2 YFSETQ. There are 15 residues in the CDR3. Trimming took 5 bases from V and 7 from J; bases not matched to a gene: 9.

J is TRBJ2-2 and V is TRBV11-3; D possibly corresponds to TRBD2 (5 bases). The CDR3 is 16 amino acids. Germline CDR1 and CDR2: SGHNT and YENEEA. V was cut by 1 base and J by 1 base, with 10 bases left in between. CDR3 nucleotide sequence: TGTGCCAGCAGCTTAGTTTCTAGCAGGAACACCGGGGAGCTGTTTTTT. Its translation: CASSLVSSRNTGELFF.

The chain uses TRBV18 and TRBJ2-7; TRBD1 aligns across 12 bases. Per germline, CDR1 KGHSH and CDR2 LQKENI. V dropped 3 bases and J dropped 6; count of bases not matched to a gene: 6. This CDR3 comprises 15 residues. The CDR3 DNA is TGTGCCAGCTCACCGCCCGGGACAGGGGGCGGCGAGCAGTACTTC. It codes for CASSPPGTGGGEQYF.

This CDR3 is CASRRRQNGYTF. CDR3 nucleotides: TGTGCCAGCAGGCGCAGACAGAATGGCTACACCTTC. The chain links TRBV6-6 to TRBJ1-2; possible D gene TRBD1, 5 bases. V shed 6 bases and J shed 6 bases, with 11 bases lying between them. The CDR3 has 12 residues. Germline V gene sequence: CDR1 MNHNY, CDR2 SVGAGI (reference sequence).

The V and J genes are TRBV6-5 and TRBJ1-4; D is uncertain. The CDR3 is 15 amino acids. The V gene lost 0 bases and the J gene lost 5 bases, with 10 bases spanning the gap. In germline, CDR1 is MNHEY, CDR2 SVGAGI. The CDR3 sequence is CASSYSISRNEKLFF. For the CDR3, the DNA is TGTGCCAGCAGTTACTCGATATCCCGGAATGAAAAACTGTTTTTT.

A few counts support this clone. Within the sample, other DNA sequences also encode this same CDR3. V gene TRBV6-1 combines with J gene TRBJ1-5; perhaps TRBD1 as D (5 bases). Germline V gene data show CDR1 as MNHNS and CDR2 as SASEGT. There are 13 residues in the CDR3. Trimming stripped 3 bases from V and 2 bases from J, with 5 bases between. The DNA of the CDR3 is TGTGCCAGCAGTGAGGGGGGCAATCAGCCCCAGCATTTT. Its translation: CASSEGGNQPQHF.

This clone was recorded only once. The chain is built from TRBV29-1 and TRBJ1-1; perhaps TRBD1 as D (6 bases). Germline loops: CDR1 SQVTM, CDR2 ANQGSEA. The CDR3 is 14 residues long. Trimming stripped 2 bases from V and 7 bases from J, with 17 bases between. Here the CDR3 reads CSVETHLSRGEAFF. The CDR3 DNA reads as TGCAGCGTTGAAACCCACCTCTCCAGGGGTGAAGCTTTCTTT. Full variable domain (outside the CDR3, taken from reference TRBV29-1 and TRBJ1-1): SAVISQKPSRDICQRGTSLTIQCQVDSQVTMMFWYRQQPGQSLTLIATANQGSEATYESGFVIDKFPISRPNLTFSTLTVSNMSPEDSSIYLCSVETHLSRGEAFFGQGTRLTVV.

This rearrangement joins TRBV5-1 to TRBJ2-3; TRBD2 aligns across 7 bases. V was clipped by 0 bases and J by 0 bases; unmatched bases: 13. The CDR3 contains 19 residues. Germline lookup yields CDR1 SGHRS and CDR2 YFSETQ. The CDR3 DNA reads TGCGCCAGCAGCTTGGACCCCATCGGCAAGCGGGGTAGCACAGATACGCAGTATTTT. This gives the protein CASSLDPIGKRGSTDTQYF.

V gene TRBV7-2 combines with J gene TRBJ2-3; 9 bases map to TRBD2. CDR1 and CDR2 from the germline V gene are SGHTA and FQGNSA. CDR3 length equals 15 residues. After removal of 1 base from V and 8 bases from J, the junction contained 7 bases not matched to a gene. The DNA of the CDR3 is TGTGCCAGCAGCTTAGGGACTAGCGCCACTGGTACGCAGTATTTT. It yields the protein CASSLGTSATGTQYF.

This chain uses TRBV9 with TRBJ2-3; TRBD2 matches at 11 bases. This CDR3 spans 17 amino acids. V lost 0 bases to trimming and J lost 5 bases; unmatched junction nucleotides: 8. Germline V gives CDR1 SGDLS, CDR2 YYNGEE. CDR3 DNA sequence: TGTGCCAGCAGCGTAGATCCTAGCGGGAGGTCTTTAGATACGCAGTATTTT. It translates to CASSVDPSGRSLDTQYF.

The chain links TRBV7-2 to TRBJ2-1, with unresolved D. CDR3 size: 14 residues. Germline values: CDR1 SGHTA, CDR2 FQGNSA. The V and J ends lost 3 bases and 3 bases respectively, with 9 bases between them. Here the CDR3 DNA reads TGTGCCAGCAGCTTGTTTGGGGTCTACAATGAGCAGTTCTTC. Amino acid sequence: CASSLFGVYNEQFF.